These 6 T cell receptor beta chains share one sample of origin, sequenced in a study of T cell responses to AZD1222 COVID-19 vaccine. Assay used: immunoSEQ multiplex PCR; TCRdb lists only in-frame clones, some missing. The repertoire consists of about 140,000 clones, with 85% to 95% occurring once and the leading ten covering approximately 3.8%. Sequencing used peripheral blood, obtained 28 days after the second AZD1222 dose. Receptor source: an adult who received the AZD1222 COVID-19 vaccine.

The gene calls are TRBV28 and TRBJ2-5; D is unclear. The CDR3 covers 13 residues. V was cut by 6 bases and J by 4 bases, with 12 bases left in between. Germline CDR1 and CDR2: MDHEN and SYDVKM. CDR3 in amino acids: CASRYPGGETQYF. CDR3 in DNA: TGTGCCAGCAGGTACCCTGGTGGAGAGACCCAGTACTTC.

The rearrangement uses TRBV7-2 and TRBJ1-2; 7 bases line up with TRBD1. Germline CDR1 SGHTA, CDR2 FQGNSA. The CDR3 runs 13 residues. V lost 4 bases to trimming and J lost 5 bases; unmatched junction nucleotides: 4. The CDR3 loop reads CASSSTGNYGYTF. In DNA, the CDR3 is TGTGCCAGCAGCTCGACAGGGAATTATGGCTACACCTTC.

The V and J genes are TRBV28 and TRBJ1-4; D ambiguous. Per germline, CDR1 MDHEN and CDR2 SYDVKM. Trimming pared 7 bases from V and 4 bases from J, leaving 16 bases between. CDR3 length equals 15 residues. The CDR3 nucleotides read TGTGCCAGCACCCCCCGCGGGTTCAGTAATGAAAAACTGTTTTTT. Translating it yields CASTPRGFSNEKLFF.

The chain is built from TRBV7-9 and TRBJ2-3; 16 bases are a match to TRBD2. Germline V CDR1 and CDR2: SEHNR, FQNEAQ (reference sequence). CDR3 length: 17 amino acids. J gave up 5 bases and V 5 bases, and 7 bases lay outside the gene matches. The CDR3 DNA follows: TGTGCCAGCAGCGGAGGGACTAGCGGGAGGGTCATAGATACGCAGTATTTT. Amino acids: CASSGGTSGRVIDTQYF.

The chain links TRBV11-1 to TRBJ1-2, with D uncertain. V was clipped by 0 bases and J by 2 bases, with 13 bases between them. The CDR3 length is 16 residues. CDR1 is SGHAT and CDR2 is FQDESV in the germline V gene (reference sequence). The CDR3 sequence is CASSLAVGIGNYGYTF. The CDR3 coding sequence is TGTGCCAGCAGCTTAGCGGTGGGGATCGGAAACTATGGCTACACCTTC. Complete variable domain (other parts from reference TRBV11-1 and TRBJ1-2): EAEVAQSPRYKITEKSQAVAFWCDPISGHATLYWYRQILGQGPELLVQFQDESVVDDSQLPKDRFSAERLKGVDSTLKIQPAELGDSAMYLCASSLAVGIGNYGYTFGSGTRLTVV.

The genes are TRBV14 and TRBJ2-3; no definite D call. V shed 2 bases and J shed 0 bases, with 12 bases lying between them. The CDR3 length is 16 residues. Per germline, CDR1 SGHDN and CDR2 FVKESK. CDR3 loop: CASSQTITASTDTQYF. In DNA, the CDR3 is TGTGCCAGCAGCCAAACGATTACCGCTAGCACAGATACGCAGTATTTT.